These T cell receptor beta chains were read from a single sample in a study of post-analysis software for immune sequencing data. TCRdb itself ran the PCR reads through MiXCR, one entry per CDR3 protein. The sample has 600,000 to 700,000 distinct CDR3 sequences, 59% seen once; the top ten hold approximately 11%. Source material: blood. These receptors all come from a girl aged 2-10 years with multiple sclerosis. The CDR3 runs from the conserved cysteine through the conserved F or W. A D gene is named only where the DNA matches it firmly. Clone size is stated in some rows and not others, as once, few, many or a class when expanded.

v_call	j_call	d_call	clone_size	cdr3_aa	cdr3_nt
TRBV6-5	TRBJ1-2	TRBD1	NA	CASKTGQGDGYTF	TGTGCCAGCAAAACAGGACAGGGGGATGGCTACACCTTC
TRBV6-2/TRBV6-3	TRBJ2-1	NA	NA	CASSYSSLAGNEQFF	TGTGCCAGCAGTTACTCTAGCCTGGCAGGGAATGAGCAGTTCTTC
TRBV10-2	TRBJ1-2	NA	NA	CASSDSLNYGYTF	TGCGCCAGCAGTGACAGCCTGAACTATGGCTACACCTTC
TRBV27	TRBJ1-4	NA	once	CASSLRDGNEKLFF	TGTGCCAGCAGTCTCCGGGACGGTAATGAAAAACTGTTTTTT
TRBV5-1	TRBJ2-4	NA	once	CASSLVFSATRGKNIQYF	TGCGCCAGCAGCTTGGTATTCTCGGCCACTCGAGGCAAAAACATTCAGTACTTC
TRBV12-3/TRBV12-4	TRBJ2-7	NA	NA	CASSLLGPNEQYF	TGTGCCAGCAGTTTACTGGGACCCAACGAGCAGTACTTC
TRBV9	TRBJ2-1	TRBD1	NA	CASSSRDRAYNEQFF	TGTGCCAGCAGCTCACGGGACAGAGCCTACAATGAGCAGTTCTTC
TRBV3-1	TRBJ2-7	NA	NA	CASSQDPRRAQYF	TGTGCCAGCAGCCAAGACCCCAGGAGGGCGCAGTACTTC
TRBV10-3	TRBJ2-7	NA	few	CAISLQGSSYEQYF	TGTGCCATCAGCCTACAGGGCTCCTCCTACGAGCAGTACTTC
TRBV24-1	TRBJ2-1	TRBD1	few	CATCGTGGNNEQFF	TGTGCCACCTGCGGGACAGGGGGCAACAATGAGCAGTTCTTC
TRBV3-1	TRBJ2-1	TRBD2	NA	CASSQTRTSGRIDEQFF	TGTGCCAGCAGCCAAACCCGGACTAGCGGGAGAATCGATGAGCAGTTCTTC
TRBV6-5	TRBJ2-3	NA	NA	CASRLSTSTDTQYF	TGTGCCAGCAGACTATCGACTAGCACAGATACGCAGTATTTT
TRBV2	TRBJ2-5	TRBD2	few	CASSESGTRQETQYF	TGTGCCAGCAGTGAGTCGGGGACTAGGCAAGAGACCCAGTACTTC
TRBV12-3/TRBV12-4	TRBJ2-3	TRBD2	NA	CASSATSAGTDTQYF	TGTGCCAGCAGCGCGACTAGCGCGGGCACAGATACGCAGTATTTT
TRBV5-1	TRBJ2-3	TRBD2	once	CASSFTSGGADTQYF	TGCGCCAGCAGCTTTACTAGCGGGGGGGCCGATACGCAGTATTTT
TRBV21-1	TRBJ2-3	NA	NA	CASSKERRRGGTDTQYF	TGTGCCAGCAGCAAAGAGCGGCGCAGGGGCGGCACAGATACGCAGTATTTT
TRBV7-8	TRBJ2-7	TRBD2	few	CASSPQREASYEQYF	TGTGCCAGCAGCCCCCAGCGGGAGGCCTCCTACGAGCAGTACTTC
TRBV10-3	TRBJ1-4	NA	NA	CAISESRGTELFF	TGTGCCATCAGTGAGTCTAGGGGAACGGAACTGTTTTTT
TRBV29-1	TRBJ1-4	NA	NA	CSVRPATNEKLFF	TGCAGCGTCAGACCTGCAACTAATGAAAAACTGTTTTTT
TRBV20-1	TRBJ2-3	NA	NA	CSASDRSPDTQYF	TGCAGTGCTAGCGACAGGAGTCCAGATACGCAGTATTTT
TRBV13	TRBJ2-7	NA	NA	CASSLESYYEQYF	TGTGCCAGCAGCTTAGAATCGTACTACGAGCAGTACTTC
TRBV20-1	TRBJ2-1	NA	NA	CSERLLGEFF	TGCAGCGAGCGACTCCTCGGCGAGTTCTTC
TRBV27	TRBJ2-2	NA	NA	CASSLVGLALEGGELFF	TGTGCCAGCAGTTTGGTGGGGCTAGCTCTCGAGGGCGGGGAGCTGTTTTTT
TRBV11-2	TRBJ1-2	NA	once	CAGSLGVNYGHTF	TGTGCCGGCAGCTTAGGGGTTAACTATGGCCACACCTTC
TRBV2	TRBJ1-1	NA	NA	CASSVSGTEAFF	TGTGCCAGCAGTGTTTCTGGCACTGAAGCTTTCTTT
TRBV20-1	TRBJ2-7	TRBD1	NA	CSASDRDLYEQYF	TGCAGTGCTTCAGACAGGGATCTCTACGAGCAGTACTTC
TRBV11-2	TRBJ2-3	TRBD2	NA	CASSSLYLSVSLAGDPRRTQYF	TGTGCCAGCAGCTCCCTTTATCTATCTGTGAGCCTAGCGGGGGATCCCAGAAGAACGCAGTATTTT
TRBV10-3	TRBJ1-4	NA	few	CAISGRGAKLFF	TGTGCCATCAGCGGTCGTGGGGCAAAACTGTTTTTT
TRBV12-3/TRBV12-4	TRBJ1-5	TRBD1	NA	CASSGDREVNQPQHF	TGTGCCAGCAGTGGGGACAGGGAGGTCAATCAGCCCCAGCATTTT
TRBV6-1	TRBJ2-5	TRBD1	few	CASSGKRDRLSLYF	TGTGCCAGCAGTGGAAAAAGGGACAGGCTGAGTTTGTACTTC